Each of the 7 T cell receptor beta chains below was sequenced from the same sample in a study of radiotherapy plus CTLA-4 blockade in lung cancer (dated by TCRdb to the late 2010s). To prepare the library, the immunoSEQ multiplex PCR assay was applied. The source is immuneACCESS, and TCRdb retained only in-frame sequences with V and J called. Part of the clones is not carried over; for the studies checked, unresolved V genes explain less than half of this, and the remainder is unexplained. Present in this sample are tens of thousands of clones, 84% of which were seen just once. The ten largest account for 4.5% to 5% of the sample. Material: peripheral blood, obtained from a patient treated with radiotherapy plus ipilimumab. The receptors originated from a human donor with non-small cell lung cancer whose response to radiotherapy plus ipilimumab could not be evaluated.

Note on this clone: Within the sample, other DNA sequences also encode this same CDR3. The J gene is TRBJ2-7, the V gene TRBV4-3, with a weak D call TRBD1 (6 bases). CDR1 is LGHNA and CDR2 is YSLEER in the germline V gene. V dropped 2 bases and J dropped 3 bases, with 8 bases sitting between them. The CDR3 spans 13 residues. The CDR3 DNA reads as TGCGCCAGCAGCCAAACACAGGGCTACGAGCAGTACTTC. It codes for CASSQTQGYEQYF.

The chain joins TRBV6-5 to TRBJ1-1; 7 nucleotides agree with TRBD1. The V gene end was trimmed by 5 bases and the J gene end by 0 bases; junction bases not matched to a gene: 6. The germline CDR1 and CDR2 sequences are MNHEY and SVGAGI. This CDR3 has 15 residues. Here the CDR3 DNA reads TGTGCCAGCAGTCTCAACAGGGGAATGAACACTGAAGCTTTCTTT. It translates to CASSLNRGMNTEAFF.

V is TRBV18 and J is TRBJ2-7, with 7 nucleotides matching TRBD1. From germline, CDR1 is KGHSH and CDR2 LQKENI. This CDR3 spans 14 amino acids. V dropped 2 bases and J dropped 11; count of bases not matched to a gene: 12. This CDR3 reads CASSPGTASLMEYF. In DNA, the CDR3 is TGTGCCAGCTCACCAGGGACAGCCTCTCTGATGGAGTACTTC.

V gene TRBV27 combines with J gene TRBJ2-7, with 11 bases lining up with TRBD1. The CDR3 contains 15 residues. The ends lost 4 bases at V and 4 bases at J; junction bases unmatched: 6. Germline lookup yields CDR1 MNHEY and CDR2 SMNVEV (reference sequence). The CDR3 DNA reads TGTGCCAGCAGTTCCAGGGACAGGGGGAGATACGAGCAGTACTTC. Translating gives CASSSRDRGRYEQYF.

V gene TRBV27 combines with J gene TRBJ2-7, with TRBD2 matching over 8 bases. Germline-derived CDR1 and CDR2 are MNHEY and SMNVEV (reference sequence). The ends lost 2 bases at V and 5 bases at J; junction bases unmatched: 17. This CDR3 contains 18 residues. The CDR3 nucleotides read TGTGCCAGCAGTTTAAAACGGGGGGGTTTCTCACCTAAGGACGAGCAGTACTTC. Translated, it gives CASSLKRGGFSPKDEQYF.

The rearrangement links TRBV28 to TRBJ2-3; the match to TRBD2 covers 8 bases. V lost 6 bases and J lost 0; bases outside the gene matches: 8. This CDR3 comprises 16 residues. Germline loops: CDR1 MDHEN, CDR2 SYDVKM. The CDR3 sequence: CASSHGLAGSTDTQYF. The DNA of the CDR3 is TGTGCCAGCAGCCACGGACTAGCAGGGAGCACAGATACGCAGTATTTT. Together with reference TRBV28 and TRBJ2-3, the CDR3 gives the full variable domain: DVKVTQSSRYLVKRTGEKVFLECVQDMDHENMFWYRQDPGLGLRLIYFSYDVKMKEKGDIPEGYSVSREKKERFSLILESASTNQTSMYLCASSHGLAGSTDTQYFGPGTRLTVL.

This clone was observed once. V is TRBV4-3 and J is TRBJ2-1; 10 bases agree with TRBD2. V lost 3 bases, J lost 0 bases, and 5 bases stayed unmatched. The germline gives CDR1 LGHNA, CDR2 YSLEER. The CDR3 loop spans 17 amino acids. The chain's CDR3 is CASSQGTSVGSYNEQFF. The CDR3 bases are TGCGCCAGCAGCCAGGGGACTAGCGTCGGCTCCTACAATGAGCAGTTCTTC.